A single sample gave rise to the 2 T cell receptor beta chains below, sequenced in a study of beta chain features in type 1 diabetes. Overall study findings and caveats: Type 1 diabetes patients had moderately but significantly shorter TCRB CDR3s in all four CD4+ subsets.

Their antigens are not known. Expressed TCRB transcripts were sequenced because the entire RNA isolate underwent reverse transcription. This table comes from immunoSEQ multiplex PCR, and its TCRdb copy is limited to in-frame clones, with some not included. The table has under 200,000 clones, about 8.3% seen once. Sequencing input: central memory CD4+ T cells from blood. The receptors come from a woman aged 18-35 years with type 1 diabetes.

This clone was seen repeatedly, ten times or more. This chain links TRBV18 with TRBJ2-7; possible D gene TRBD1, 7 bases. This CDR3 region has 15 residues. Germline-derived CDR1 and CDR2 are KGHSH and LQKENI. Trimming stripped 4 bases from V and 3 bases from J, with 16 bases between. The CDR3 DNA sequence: TGTGCCAGCTCACTGGGGCAGGGGGGCAGCTACGAGCAGTACTTC. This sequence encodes CASSLGQGGSYEQYF.

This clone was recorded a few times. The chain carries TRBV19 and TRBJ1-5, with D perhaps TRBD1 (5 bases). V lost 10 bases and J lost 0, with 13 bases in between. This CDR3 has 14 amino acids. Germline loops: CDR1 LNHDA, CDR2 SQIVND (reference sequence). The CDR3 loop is CATQEGNSNQPQHF. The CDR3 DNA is TGTGCCACCCAGGAGGGGAATAGCAATCAGCCCCAGCATTTT.